A single sample is the source of the 32 T cell receptor beta chains below, sequenced in a study of blood T cell repertoires in COVID-19. Some clones are missing from TCRdb's copy, which holds only in-frame ones; the method was immunoSEQ multiplex PCR. The sample has 61,000 or so clones, about 88% seen once. The specimen sequenced was peripheral blood. The receptors derive from a woman in her forties or fifties with active or convalescent COVID-19.

The rearrangement links TRBV7-9 to TRBJ2-3, with TRBD2 identical over 8 bases. The V and J ends lost 3 bases and 1 base, in that order; junction bases with no gene match: 3. Germline V gives CDR1 SEHNR, CDR2 FQNEAQ (reference sequence). The length of the CDR3 is 15 residues. CDR3 region: CASSFRAGGTDTQYF. The CDR3 nucleotides are TGTGCCAGCAGCTTTAGAGCGGGAGGCACAGATACGCAGTATTTT.

A note on this clone: No DNA is shown, since the ends of the CDR3 on it are uncertain; the CDR3 is the one TCRdb lists. Here the CDR3 reads CASSKGRRAGELFF. This rearrangement joins TRBV21-1 to TRBJ2-2; TRBD2, the table's D call, lacks a check against the DNA. TRBV21-1 is flagged as a pseudogene. The CDR3 adds up to 14 amino acids, both ends counted.

CDR3 in amino acids: CASSFPQLASQYF. The CDR3, as DNA: TGTGCCAGCAGCTTCCCGCAACTAGCTTCGCAGTATTTT. V and J are TRBV7-2 and TRBJ2-3; TRBD2 is a possible D gene (6 bases). The V end lost 3 bases, the J end lost 10 bases, and 14 bases lay between the germline ends. Germline CDR1 SGHTA, CDR2 FQGNSA. The CDR3 covers 13 residues.

The chain is built from TRBV14 and TRBJ2-7, with D possibly matching TRBD2 (6 bases). The CDR3 consists of 16 residues. The germline V and J ends were trimmed by 0 bases and 5 bases, with 17 bases remaining between them. CDR1 and CDR2 (germline): SGHDN, FVKESK. The CDR3 sequence is CASSQDNVAGSHEQYF. The CDR3 DNA reads TGTGCCAGCAGCCAAGATAATGTCGCGGGATCCCACGAGCAGTACTTC.

V is TRBV7-9 and J is TRBJ2-7, with D hard to call. V lost 4 bases, J lost 2 bases, and 9 bases lay in between. The germline V gene encodes CDR1 SEHNR and CDR2 FQNEAQ (reference sequence). The CDR3 loop spans 13 amino acids. CDR3 residues: CASSSLGPYEQYF. The CDR3 bases are TGTGCCAGCAGCTCCCTTGGGCCCTACGAGCAGTACTTC.

The V and J genes are TRBV15 and TRBJ2-7; 7 positions match TRBD2. After removal of 1 base from V and 5 bases from J, the junction contained 11 bases not matched to a gene. The CDR3 consists of 16 residues. CDR1 LNHNV and CDR2 YYDKDF come from the germline V gene (reference sequence). The CDR3 DNA reads as TGTGCCACCAGCAGAGGGTCCAGCGGGGTAATAGACGAGCAGTACTTC. Translated, it gives CATSRGSSGVIDEQYF. The full variable domain, rest sourced from reference TRBV15 and TRBJ2-7, is DAMVIQNPRYQVTQFGKPVTLSCSQTLNHNVMYWYQQKSSQAPKLLFHYYDKDFNNEADTPDNFQSRRPNTSFCFLDIRSPGLGDTAMYLCATSRGSSGVIDEQYFGPGTRLTVT.

The chain combines TRBV23-1 with TRBJ2-3; 8 nucleotides agree with TRBD1. TRBV23-1 is an ORF, with its function uncertain. The CDR3 is 16 amino acids. V shed 0 bases and J 4 bases; nucleotides not matched to a gene: 6. The CDR3 DNA is TGCGCCAGCAGTCAATCCCCCGGACAGGGCCCAGATACGCAGTATTTT. Translating gives CASSQSPGQGPDTQYF.

This chain uses TRBV10-3 with TRBJ2-5; D is unclear. V lost 2 bases to trimming and J lost 4 bases, with 8 bases between them. Germline CDR1 and CDR2: ENHRY and SYGVKD. CDR3 length: 13 residues. CDR3 residues: CAISEPSPETQYF. CDR3 nucleotide sequence: TGTGCCATCAGTGAGCCGAGTCCAGAGACCCAGTACTTC.

V is TRBV18 and J is TRBJ2-7, with D tentatively TRBD2 (6 bases). Germline assignment: CDR1 KGHSH and CDR2 LQKENI. Trimming stripped 2 bases from V and 1 base from J, with 9 bases between. The CDR3 runs 14 residues. The CDR3 DNA reads as TGTGCCAGCTCACCAACTAGCAGTTCCTACGAGCAGTACTTC. It specifies CASSPTSSSYEQYF.

This clone was found a few times. This rearrangement joins TRBV6-6 to TRBJ1-6, with D perhaps matching TRBD1 (5 bases). V lost 5 bases to trimming and J lost 5 bases, with 10 bases between them. Looked up from germline, CDR1 is MNHNY and CDR2 is SVGAGI (reference sequence). CDR3 length equals 14 residues. The CDR3 nucleotides read TGTGCCAGCAGTAAGGGGCAGAATAATTCACCCCTCCACTTT. This gives the protein CASSKGQNNSPLHF.

The rearrangement uses TRBV7-9 and TRBJ2-3; D gene unclear. V lost 1 base to trimming and J lost 2 bases, with 13 bases between them. The germline CDR1 and CDR2 sequences are SEHNR and FQNEAQ (reference sequence). This CDR3 has 16 amino acids. The CDR3 region is CASSLGNSRVTDTQYF. CDR3 DNA: TGTGCCAGCAGCTTAGGTAATAGCCGAGTCACAGATACGCAGTATTTT.

This chain uses TRBV14 with TRBJ2-7; D possibly corresponds to TRBD2 (5 bases). V lost 4 bases and J lost 4, with 8 bases in between. Germline V gene lookup returns CDR1 SGHDN and CDR2 FVKESK. This CDR3 region has 12 residues. The CDR3 reads CASSPRGYEQYF. CDR3 sequence (DNA): TGTGCCAGCAGCCCCCGAGGGTACGAGCAGTACTTC. The full variable domain, its missing parts supplied by reference TRBV14 and TRBJ2-7, is EAGVTQFPSHSVIEKGQTVTLRCDPISGHDNLYWYRRVMGKEIKFLLHFVKESKQDESGMPNNRFLAERTGGTYSTLKVQPAELEDSGVYFCASSPRGYEQYFGPGTRLTVT.

CDR3: CASSLGLAAYEQYF. CDR3 DNA: TGTGCCAGCAGTTTAGGACTAGCCGCATACGAGCAGTACTTC. The chain uses TRBV27 and TRBJ2-7; 8 nucleotides agree with TRBD2. V dropped 2 bases and J dropped 4; count of bases not matched to a gene: 4. This CDR3 region has 14 residues. Germline V gene lookup returns CDR1 MNHEY and CDR2 SMNVEV (reference sequence).

The chain joins TRBV7-2 to TRBJ1-2; tentative D call: TRBD1 (6 bases). This CDR3 is 14 amino acids long. Trimming removed 2 bases from V and 5 bases from J, with 12 bases in between. CDR1 SGHTA and CDR2 FQGNSA come from the germline V gene. CDR3 protein: CASSLTGHNYGYTF. The CDR3 nucleotides read TGTGCCAGCAGCTTAACGGGACATAATTATGGCTACACCTTC. Combining the CDR3 with reference TRBV7-2 and TRBJ1-2 gives the whole variable domain GAGVSQSPSNKVTEKGKDVELRCDPISGHTALYWYRQSLGQGLEFLIYFQGNSAPDKSGLPSDRFSAERTGGSVSTLTIQRTQQEDSAVYLCASSLTGHNYGYTFGSGTRLTVV.

The CDR3 DNA reads as TGTGCCACCAGTGATCCGGGACAGGGGGGAGAGACCCAGTACTTC. Protein product: CATSDPGQGGETQYF. The chain employs TRBV24-1 and TRBJ2-5; 11 nucleotides align to TRBD1. Looked up from germline, CDR1 is KGHDR and CDR2 is SFDVKD. The CDR3 runs to 15 residues. J lost 4 bases, V lost 3 bases, and 3 bases had no gene match.

The chain recombines TRBV4-2 with TRBJ2-7; 8 bases match TRBD2. This CDR3 comprises 18 residues. Germline CDR1 reads LGHNA; CDR2 reads YNFKEQ. V lost 0 bases to trimming and J lost 3 bases; unmatched junction nucleotides: 13. The CDR3: CASSQDAIVGLADYEQYF. The CDR3 DNA is TGTGCCAGCAGCCAAGATGCTATCGTCGGACTAGCAGACTACGAGCAGTACTTC.

The V gene is TRBV21-1, the J gene TRBJ1-1; TRBD1 is the table's D call and was not checked against the DNA. TRBV21-1 counts as a pseudogene. This CDR3 has 18 amino acids. Written as DNA, the CDR3 is TGTGCCAGCAGCAAAGTTGGCAGGGCGGTTTTTGTGAACACTGAAGCTTTCTTT. Translating gives CASSKVGRAVFVNTEAFF.

The chain uses TRBV7-2 and TRBJ2-2; tentatively, D is TRBD1 (7 bases). Germline lookup yields CDR1 SGHTA and CDR2 FQGNSA. Deletions cut 5 bases from V and 5 bases from J, with 12 bases between. The length of the CDR3 is 14 residues. CDR3 in amino acids: CASSPRGDTGELFF. The CDR3 bases are TGTGCCAGCAGCCCCAGGGGGGATACCGGGGAGCTGTTTTTT.

In this sample, this clone turned up once. The rearrangement uses TRBV29-1 and TRBJ2-7; TRBD2 matches 9 bases. Germline V gene sequence: CDR1 SQVTM, CDR2 ANQGSEA. The J segment lost 0 bases and the V segment lost 1 base, leaving 13 bases of the junction unmatched. This CDR3 contains 18 residues. The CDR3 region is CSVEVQSYLAGSSYEQYF. The DNA of the CDR3 is TGCAGCGTTGAAGTTCAAAGCTATCTAGCGGGGAGCTCCTACGAGCAGTACTTC.

The chain has TRBV5-1 and TRBJ2-1; 11 nucleotides match TRBD2. V lost 6 bases, J lost 4 bases, and 6 bases stayed unmatched. Germline CDR1 is SGHRS and CDR2 is YFSETQ. The CDR3 consists of 15 residues. The CDR3 protein is CASTALAGGYNEQFF. CDR3 in DNA: TGCGCCAGCACCGCCCTAGCGGGAGGATACAATGAGCAGTTCTTC.

This clone has just one count. DNA of the CDR3: TGTGCCAGTAGTATAGATGGAGGGGCAGAGACCCAGTACTTC. As protein: CASSIDGGAETQYF. The V and J genes are TRBV19 and TRBJ2-5; the D gene is possibly TRBD2 (6 bases). The CDR3 length is 14 residues. From germline, CDR1 is LNHDA and CDR2 SQIVND (reference sequence). Trimming stripped 0 bases from V and 4 bases from J, with 9 bases between. Using reference TRBV19 and TRBJ2-5 for the parts outside the CDR3, the full variable domain is DGGITQSPKYLFRKEGQNVTLSCEQNLNHDAMYWYRQDPGQGLRLIYYSQIVNDFQKGDIAEGYSVSREKKESFPLTVTSAQKNPTAFYLCASSIDGGAETQYFGPGTRLLVL.

The rearrangement joins TRBV28 to TRBJ1-2, with D possibly being TRBD1 (5 bases). The CDR3 consists of 14 residues. V lost 5 bases to trimming and J lost 2 bases, with 12 bases between them. CDR1 and CDR2 (germline): MDHEN, SYDVKM. The CDR3 spells CASSPGGTNYGYTF. The CDR3 DNA is TGTGCCAGCAGTCCCGGAGGGACGAACTATGGCTACACCTTC.

The CDR3 protein is CASSQEPGTYEQYF. The CDR3, as DNA: TGTGCCAGCAGCCAAGAGCCCGGGACTTACGAGCAGTACTTC. The genes are TRBV7-6 and TRBJ2-7; tentative D call: TRBD2 (6 bases). Germline V lookup: CDR1 SGHVS, CDR2 FNYEAQ. The CDR3 is 14 amino acids. Trimming took 5 bases from V and 4 from J, leaving 15 bases between them.

This sequence joins TRBV6-5 and TRBJ1-1; D is unclear. Per the germline V gene, CDR1 is MNHEY and CDR2 is SVGAGI. This CDR3 region has 11 residues. V shed 10 bases and J shed 5 bases, with 11 bases lying between them. The CDR3 DNA reads TGTGCCACCCTTAGTAAAACTGAAGCTTTCTTT. Protein: CATLSKTEAFF.

The chain uses TRBV9 and TRBJ1-4, with 8 positions matching TRBD1. The V gene end was trimmed by 0 bases and the J gene end by 4 bases; junction bases not matched to a gene: 14. The germline V gene has CDR1 SGDLS and CDR2 YYNGEE. CDR3 length equals 19 residues. CDR3: CASSVGIQGGAGSNEKLFF. Written as DNA, the CDR3 is TGTGCCAGCAGCGTAGGGATACAGGGGGGAGCTGGGAGTAATGAAAAACTGTTTTTT.

The chain couples TRBV14 to TRBJ2-6, with D possibly being TRBD1 (7 bases). V was shortened by 6 bases and J by 0 bases, with 12 bases between the two germline ends. The CDR3 consists of 16 residues. Per the germline V gene, CDR1 is SGHDN and CDR2 is FVKESK. Here the CDR3 reads CASRGGGHSGANVLTF. The CDR3 DNA reads TGTGCCAGCAGAGGAGGGGGCCACTCTGGGGCCAACGTCCTGACTTTC.

This sequence joins TRBV25-1 and TRBJ1-5; D is ambiguous. Trimming pared 2 bases from V and 6 bases from J, leaving 14 bases between. The CDR3 is made up of 15 amino acids. Germline V gene lookup returns CDR1 MGHDK and CDR2 SYGVNS. CDR3 DNA sequence: TGTGCCAGCAGTGAAGGAGGGAATGTGGGTCAGCCCCAGCATTTT. Translation: CASSEGGNVGQPQHF. The full variable domain, in which reference TRBV25-1 and TRBJ1-5 provide the parts outside the CDR3, is EADIYQTPRYLVIGTGKKITLECSQTMGHDKMYWYQQDPGMELHLIHYSYGVNSTEKGDLSSESTVSRIRTEHFPLTLESARPSHTSQYLCASSEGGNVGQPQHFGDGTRLSIL.

The rearrangement joins TRBV20-1 to TRBJ2-5; a possible D gene is TRBD2 (6 bases). CDR3 size: 13 residues. With 3 bases removed from V and 3 bases from J, the gap between germline ends came to 11 bases. Germline V CDR1 and CDR2: DFQATT, SNEGSKA (reference sequence). CDR3 sequence (DNA): TGCAGTGCTAGTGCGACTAGAGAAGAGACCCAGTACTTC. It yields the protein CSASATREETQYF.

V and J are TRBV10-3 and TRBJ2-1; 12 bases fit TRBD2. This CDR3 is 20 amino acids long. Trimming at V came to 3 bases and at J to 5 bases, leaving 17 bases not matched to a gene. Germline assignment: CDR1 ENHRY and CDR2 SYGVKD. The CDR3 here is CAISDGASGRASVKHNEQFF. The CDR3 region has the DNA TGTGCCATCAGTGACGGCGCTAGCGGGAGGGCCAGTGTGAAGCACAATGAGCAGTTCTTC.

J is TRBJ2-5 and V is TRBV19, with D tentatively TRBD1 (6 bases). With 5 bases removed from V and 9 bases from J, the gap between germline ends came to 22 bases. The CDR3 runs to 15 residues. CDR1 is LNHDA and CDR2 is SQIVND in the germline V gene (reference sequence). This CDR3 is CASSPRGRGEVAQYF. The CDR3 DNA reads as TGTGCCAGTAGTCCCCGGGGCAGGGGCGAAGTGGCCCAGTACTTC.

This rearrangement joins TRBV28 to TRBJ2-2; 9 bases fit TRBD1. The CDR3 sequence is 16 residues long. Unmatched junction bases numbered 8, after V lost 4 bases and J lost 5 bases. Per germline, CDR1 MDHEN and CDR2 SYDVKM. For the CDR3, the DNA is TGTGCCAGCAGTTCCTCCGGGACAGGGTGGACCGGGGAGCTGTTTTTT. Its protein is CASSSSGTGWTGELFF.

The V call is TRBV19, the J call TRBJ2-3; 10 bases agree with TRBD2. Trimming at V came to 6 bases and at J to 0 bases, leaving 3 bases not matched to a gene. Germline V gene sequence: CDR1 LNHDA, CDR2 SQIVND (reference sequence). The CDR3 is 15 amino acids. CDR3 nucleotide sequence: TGTGCCAGTAGACTAGCGGGAACTAGCACAGATACGCAGTATTTT. It yields the protein CASRLAGTSTDTQYF.